The present TCR beta chain was sequenced within a study of cytomegalovirus exposure and HLA in healthy donors. The CDR3 consists of 15 residues. V was clipped by 2 bases and J by 7 bases; unmatched bases: 10. Germline V CDR1 and CDR2: MGHRA, YSYEKL. TCRdb's table, derived via immunoSEQ multiplex PCR, lists solely in-frame clones and lacks some. Of 260,000 or so clones listed, approximately 87% are singletons. The chain uses TRBV4-1 and TRBJ1-2; TRBD1 aligns across 7 bases. This sequence originates from a woman aged 18-30 years in good health and CMV-seronegative. The sample was PBMCs. The CDR3 DNA reads as TGCGCCAGCAGCCAATTACCTACAGGGGAAAGTGGCTACACCTTC. Encoded protein: CASSQLPTGESGYTF.